This is a list of T cell receptor beta chains from one sample in a study of cytomegalovirus exposure and HLA in healthy donors. The repertoire was sequenced with immunoSEQ multiplex PCR; TCRdb's copy has only in-frame clones and lacks some. Here the sample spans around 300,000 clones, about 86% being singletons. The sequencing input was PBMCs. These receptors were taken from a woman aged 18-30 years in good health and CMV-seronegative. CDR3s include the opening cysteine and the closing phenylalanine or tryptophan. D genes are given only for firm matches. Clone size is stated in some rows and not others, as once, few, many or a class when expanded.

>TRBJ1-6|NA|NA|TRBV28
CASSSLENSPLHF
TGTGCCAGCAGTTCCTTAGAGAATTCACCCCTCCACTTT
>TRBJ2-2|NA|once|TRBV6-1
CASIPRVANTGELFF
TGTGCCAGCATACCCAGGGTCGCGAACACCGGGGAGCTGTTTTTT
>TRBJ1-6|NA|few|TRBV27
CASRQGSGSPLHF
TGTGCCAGCAGACAGGGATCGGGGTCACCCCTCCACTTT
>TRBJ2-2|TRBD1|NA|TRBV9
CASSAWTGRPGELFF
TGTGCCAGCAGCGCTTGGACAGGCCGACCCGGGGAGCTGTTTTTT
>TRBJ2-7|NA|NA|TRBV6-5
CASSYSAQGNSYEQYF
TGTGCCAGCAGTTACTCGGCACAGGGAAACTCCTACGAGCAGTACTTC
>TRBJ2-7|TRBD1|NA|TRBV7-3
CASSLGTAYEQYF
TGTGCCAGCAGCCTGGGGACAGCCTACGAGCAGTACTTC
>TRBJ1-4|NA|NA|TRBV2
CASVLQERVLFF
TGTGCCAGCGTGCTACAGGAAAGGGTGCTGTTTTTT
>TRBJ1-5|TRBD1|NA|TRBV7-8
CASSLAITTGVASNQPQHF
TGTGCCAGCAGCTTAGCTATCACCACAGGGGTCGCTAGCAATCAGCCCCAGCATTTT
>TRBJ2-7|NA|NA|TRBV10-3
CAIRSGDISYEQYF
TGTGCCATCAGGTCAGGGGATATATCCTACGAGCAGTACTTC
>TRBJ2-5|NA|NA|TRBV29-1
CSVGSGPETQYF
TGCAGCGTTGGATCAGGTCCAGAGACCCAGTACTTC
>TRBJ1-5|NA|NA|TRBV18
CASSPGRGSNQPQHF
TGTGCCAGCTCACCAGGCAGGGGCAGCAATCAGCCCCAGCATTTT
>TRBJ2-7|NA|NA|TRBV7-3
CASSGSGSSYEQYF
TGTGCCAGCAGCGGCTCCGGGTCTTCCTACGAGCAGTACTTC
>TRBJ2-7|NA|NA|TRBV4-1
CASSQDEAGPSYEQYF
TGCGCCAGCAGCCAAGATGAGGCAGGGCCCTCCTACGAGCAGTACTTC
>TRBJ2-3|TRBD2|NA|TRBV13
CASSFRTSGRGDTQYF
TGTGCCAGCAGCTTCCGGACTAGCGGGAGGGGAGATACGCAGTATTTT
>TRBJ2-7|NA|NA|TRBV5-1
CASSLDPGGYEQYF
TGCGCCAGCAGCTTGGATCCAGGGGGGTACGAGCAGTACTTC
>TRBJ1-1|NA|few|TRBV19
CASQAGKAFF
TGTGCCAGTCAAGCAGGAAAAGCTTTCTTT
>TRBJ1-6|TRBD1|NA|TRBV6-5
CASSYDGDRGSAPLHF
TGTGCCAGCAGTTACGACGGGGACAGGGGATCGGCACCCCTCCACTTT
>TRBJ2-1|TRBD2|NA|TRBV7-6
CASSLAGGPNEQFF
TGTGCCAGCAGCTTAGCGGGAGGGCCCAATGAGCAGTTCTTC
>TRBJ2-7|NA|few|TRBV4-1
CASSQVTGAYEQYF
TGCGCCAGCAGCCAAGTTACGGGGGCCTACGAGCAGTACTTC
>TRBJ2-2|NA|NA|TRBV6-6
CASSFSGGANTGELFF
TGTGCCAGCAGTTTCTCGGGCGGGGCGAACACCGGGGAGCTGTTTTTT
>TRBJ1-4|TRBD1|NA|TRBV4-1
CASSQGRGRREKLFF
TGCGCCAGCAGCCAAGGCAGGGGGCGGAGAGAAAAACTGTTTTTT
>TRBJ1-1|NA|NA|TRBV29-1
CSVVRGTNTEAFF
TGCAGCGTTGTTAGGGGGACAAACACTGAAGCTTTCTTT
>TRBJ2-3|TRBD2|NA|TRBV6-5
CASSYSREGTSDTQYF
TGTGCCAGCAGTTACTCACGGGAGGGAACCTCAGATACGCAGTATTTT
>TRBJ2-1|TRBD1|once|TRBV2
CASSDRQGALGEQFF
TGTGCCAGCAGTGATCGGCAGGGGGCCCTCGGTGAGCAGTTCTTC
>TRBJ2-7|NA|NA|TRBV30
CAWSVLKSYEQYF
TGTGCCTGGAGTGTACTCAAATCCTACGAGCAGTACTTC
>TRBJ2-2|TRBD1|NA|TRBV9
CASSVDPGGAIGELFF
TGTGCCAGCAGCGTAGACCCAGGGGGCGCCATCGGGGAGCTGTTTTTT
>TRBJ1-6|NA|NA|TRBV6-1
CASGGEVMGSPLHF
TGTGCCAGCGGGGGGGAGGTTATGGGGTCACCCCTCCACTTT